Below, 27 T cell receptor beta chains from the same sample are listed, as sequenced in a study of cytomegalovirus exposure and HLA in healthy donors. A multiplex PCR was run with 60 Vbeta primers and 13 Jbeta primers. The protocol was immunoSEQ multiplex PCR, while the TCRdb copy is restricted to in-frame clones and leaves out a portion. The table records 120,000 or so clones, roughly 83% of them present only once. Sequenced sample: PBMCs. Receptors were obtained from a man aged 18 to 29 in good health and CMV-seropositive.

In DNA, the CDR3 is TGTGCCAGTAGCGACAGGGCCATGAACACTGAAGCTTTCTTT. This gives the protein CASSDRAMNTEAFF. V and J are TRBV19 and TRBJ1-1; 7 bases line up with TRBD1. The germline CDR1 and CDR2 sequences are LNHDA and SQIVND (reference sequence). This CDR3 has 14 amino acids. Trimming took 6 bases from V and 0 from J; bases not matched to a gene: 4. The variable domain in full, completed from reference TRBV19 and TRBJ1-1, reads DGGITQSPKYLFRKEGQNVTLSCEQNLNHDAMYWYRQDPGQGLRLIYYSQIVNDFQKGDIAEGYSVSREKKESFPLTVTSAQKNPTAFYLCASSDRAMNTEAFFGQGTRLTVV.

This chain links TRBV6-6 with TRBJ2-7; 7 nucleotides agree with TRBD1. The V and J ends lost 5 bases and 2 bases, in that order; junction bases with no gene match: 12. There are 16 residues in the CDR3. CDR1 and CDR2 (germline): MNHNY, SVGAGI (reference sequence). CDR3 in DNA: TGTGCCAGCAGTATCACCGGGACAGAGGTGCCCTACGAGCAGTACTTC. As protein: CASSITGTEVPYEQYF.

The rearrangement joins TRBV27 to TRBJ2-7; TRBD1 might be the D (5 bases). Germline V gene data show CDR1 as MNHEY and CDR2 as SMNVEV (reference sequence). V was clipped by 3 bases and J by 3 bases, with 15 bases between them. This CDR3 is 15 amino acids long. CDR3 sequence: CASSLSTGPLYEQYF. As DNA, the CDR3 is TGTGCCAGCAGTTTGAGCACAGGCCCACTCTACGAGCAGTACTTC.

This clone was seen just once. The V and J genes are TRBV7-2 and TRBJ2-1; D not certain. The CDR3 loop spans 13 amino acids. CDR1 is SGHTA, CDR2 FQGNSA, per germline. Deletions cut 4 bases from V and 2 bases from J, with 6 bases between. The DNA for the CDR3 is TGTGCCAGCAGCTCCGTTACCTACAATGAGCAGTTCTTC. Protein product: CASSSVTYNEQFF.

The V and J genes are TRBV28 and TRBJ1-3; D perhaps matches TRBD1 (6 bases). The length of the CDR3 is 12 residues. The germline CDR1 and CDR2 sequences are MDHEN and SYDVKM. V was pared by 10 bases and J by 4 bases, with 11 bases between. Here the CDR3 reads CATWTVGNTIYF. The CDR3, as DNA: TGTGCCACATGGACAGTAGGAAACACCATATATTTT.

V gene TRBV7-3 combines with J gene TRBJ1-2; D may be TRBD1 (5 bases). Germline V CDR1 and CDR2: SGHTA, FQGTGA. Trimming cost V 5 bases and J 8 bases, with 15 bases left between them. The CDR3 length is 13 residues. The CDR3 DNA reads TGTGCCAGCAGCCTGGACGGGGGAACGGGCTACACCTTC. Amino acids: CASSLDGGTGYTF.

The chain uses TRBV10-2 and TRBJ2-3, with TRBD1 matching 7 bases. Germline V gene lookup returns CDR1 WSHSY and CDR2 SAAADI. Germline trimming cut 3 bases from V and 4 bases from J; bases unmatched to any gene: 10. This CDR3 contains 16 residues. CDR3 in amino acids: CASSDPGQADADTQYF. The CDR3 DNA reads TGCGCCAGCAGTGACCCCGGACAGGCGGACGCAGATACGCAGTATTTT.

The rearrangement links TRBV7-8 to TRBJ1-5; no clear D. V gave up 4 bases and J gave up 6 bases, with 7 bases separating them. The CDR3 consists of 12 residues. The germline V gene has CDR1 SGHVS and CDR2 FQNEAQ. CDR3 nucleotide sequence: TGTGCCAGCAGCTCCCCGAGTCAGCCCCAGCATTTT. It specifies CASSSPSQPQHF.

V is TRBV7-7 and J is TRBJ2-2, with D perhaps matching TRBD1 (5 bases). The germline V gene encodes CDR1 SSHAT and CDR2 FNYEAQ (reference sequence). This CDR3 is 14 amino acids long. Trimming shortened V by 3 bases and J by 7 bases, and 12 bases separated the two germline ends. Here the CDR3 DNA reads TGTGCCAGCAGCTTCACACAGGAAAACGGGGAGCTGTTTTTT. Its protein product is CASSFTQENGELFF.

This chain joins TRBV4-2 and TRBJ2-7, with D perhaps TRBD1 (5 bases). Germline V gene sequence: CDR1 LGHNA, CDR2 YNFKEQ. The CDR3 length is 15 residues. Deletions cut 0 bases from V and 0 bases from J, with 9 bases between. The CDR3 region is CASSQEGASSYEQYF. The CDR3, as DNA: TGTGCCAGCAGCCAAGAAGGGGCCAGCTCCTACGAGCAGTACTTC.

J is TRBJ1-2 and V is TRBV14; no clear D gene. The CDR3 totals 13 residues. Trimming left V 1 base short and J 8 bases short, with 11 bases between. Germline V gene data show CDR1 as SGHDN and CDR2 as FVKESK. Here the CDR3 reads CASSQGSNRGYTF. DNA for the CDR3: TGTGCCAGCAGCCAAGGGAGTAATCGCGGCTACACCTTC.

The rearrangement uses TRBV15 and TRBJ2-2; 7 bases match TRBD2. The CDR3 is made up of 17 amino acids. Germline-derived CDR1 and CDR2 are LNHNV and YYDKDF (reference sequence). The V gene end was trimmed by 0 bases and the J gene end by 4 bases; junction bases not matched to a gene: 8. Here the CDR3 reads CATSRDGLAESTGELFF. The CDR3, as DNA: TGTGCCACCAGCAGAGATGGGCTAGCGGAGAGCACCGGGGAGCTGTTTTTT.

The chain couples TRBV7-9 to TRBJ2-2; TRBD2 is a possible D gene (5 bases). Trimming took off 3 bases at V and 3 bases at J, with 8 bases between the two ends. The CDR3 has 14 residues. The germline V gene has CDR1 SEHNR and CDR2 FQNEAQ (reference sequence). In DNA form, the CDR3 reads TGTGCCAGCAGCTTCCAGGAGGACACCGGGGAGCTGTTTTTT. Amino acid sequence: CASSFQEDTGELFF. The variable domain in full, with the rest retrieved from reference TRBV7-9 and TRBJ2-2, is DTGVSQNPRHKITKRGQNVTFRCDPISEHNRLYWYRQTLGQGPEFLTYFQNEAQLEKSRLLSDRFSAERPKGSFSTLEIQRTEQGDSAMYLCASSFQEDTGELFFGEGSRLTVL.

The V call is TRBV21-1, the J call TRBJ1-5; the table's D call TRBD1 went unverified against the DNA. TRBV21-1 is annotated as a pseudogene. The CDR3 is 17 amino acids. The CDR3: CASSLRRTGGLNQPQHF. The CDR3 nucleotides are TGTGCCAGCAGCCTGCGGCGGACAGGGGGTCTGAATCAGCCCCAGCATTTT.

In this sample, this clone turned up once. The rearrangement links TRBV27 to TRBJ1-6; a weak D match, TRBD1 (6 bases). V dropped 3 bases and J dropped 10 bases, with 13 bases sitting between them. CDR1 MNHEY and CDR2 SMNVEV come from the germline V gene (reference sequence). CDR3 length equals 14 residues. CDR3 DNA sequence: TGTGCCAGCAGTTTGGGGGGGGGCGGATCACCCCTCCACTTT. This encodes CASSLGGGGSPLHF.

The V and J genes are TRBV27 and TRBJ2-5; the match to TRBD1 covers 8 bases. J was trimmed by 5 bases and V by 4 bases; bases with no gene match: 12. Germline assignment: CDR1 MNHEY and CDR2 SMNVEV (reference sequence). The CDR3 sequence is 16 residues long. Here the CDR3 reads CASSSGQGRSSETQYF. For the CDR3, the DNA is TGTGCCAGCAGTTCCGGACAGGGTAGATCTTCGGAGACCCAGTACTTC.

This clone has only one observation. The chain combines TRBV5-1 with TRBJ2-2; tentatively, D is TRBD1 (6 bases). Germline CDR1 SGHRS, CDR2 YFSETQ. The CDR3 has 16 residues. V lost 3 bases, J lost 4 bases, and 16 bases lay in between. Here the CDR3 reads CASSSGQPSSTGELFF. The CDR3 DNA is TGCGCCAGCAGCTCAGGACAGCCCTCGAGCACCGGGGAGCTGTTTTTT. The full variable domain, in which reference TRBV5-1 and TRBJ2-2 provide the parts outside the CDR3, is KAGVTQTPRYLIKTRGQQVTLSCSPISGHRSVSWYQQTPGQGLQFLFEYFSETQRNKGNFPGRFSGRQFSNSRSEMNVSTLELGDSALYLCASSSGQPSSTGELFFGEGSRLTVL.

This clone was seen more than once but under ten times. The chain recombines TRBV2 with TRBJ1-2; D not resolved. The germline V gene encodes CDR1 SNHLY and CDR2 FYNNEI. There are 12 residues in the CDR3. Trimming left V 8 bases short and J 6 bases short, with 13 bases between. CDR3 DNA sequence: TGTGCCAGCTGTCTAGATTGGGATGGCTACACCTTC. This gives the protein CASCLDWDGYTF. Using reference TRBV2 and TRBJ1-2 for the parts outside the CDR3, the full variable domain is EPEVTQTPSHQVTQMGQEVILRCVPISNHLYFYWYRQILGQKVEFLVSFYNNEISEKSEIFDDQFSVERPDGSNFTLKIRSTKLEDSAMYFCASCLDWDGYTFGSGTRLTVV.

The chain couples TRBV7-8 to TRBJ2-2, with 8 positions matching TRBD2. Germline V gives CDR1 SGHVS, CDR2 FQNEAQ. The CDR3 is 15 residues long. J lost 4 bases, V lost 6 bases, and 7 bases had no gene match. The CDR3, as DNA: TGTGCCAGCAGTCCTCGGGGGGGCCTCACCGGGGAGCTGTTTTTT. It specifies CASSPRGGLTGELFF. Drawing the rest from reference TRBV7-8 and TRBJ2-2, the complete variable domain is GAGVSQSPRYKVAKRGQDVALRCDPISGHVSLFWYQQALGQGPEFLTYFQNEAQLDKSGLPSDRFFAERPEGSVSTLKIQRTQQEDSAVYLCASSPRGGLTGELFFGEGSRLTVL.

The chain links TRBV2 to TRBJ2-3; a possible D gene is TRBD2 (5 bases). Trimming stripped 4 bases from V and 8 bases from J, with 10 bases between. The CDR3 extends over 12 amino acids. The germline CDR1 and CDR2 sequences are SNHLY and FYNNEI. The DNA for the CDR3 is TGTGCCAGCAGTGGGACTGTCGCTACGCAGTATTTT. It codes for CASSGTVATQYF.

The chain carries TRBV19 and TRBJ2-3; the match to TRBD2 covers 7 bases. Trimming at V came to 5 bases and at J to 0 bases, leaving 5 bases not matched to a gene. The CDR3 length is 15 residues. Germline CDR1 is LNHDA and CDR2 is SQIVND (reference sequence). This CDR3 is CASSLWGGSTDTQYF. CDR3 nucleotides: TGTGCCAGTAGTCTCTGGGGGGGGAGCACAGATACGCAGTATTTT.

The gene calls are TRBV27 and TRBJ2-7; TRBD1 might be the D (5 bases). The CDR3 runs to 14 residues. V lost 8 bases to trimming and J lost 6 bases, with 20 bases between them. Germline CDR1 and CDR2: MNHEY and SMNVEV (reference sequence). CDR3 bases: TGTGCCAGCTTCGACAGTGCCTTCCCCCTCGAGCAGTACTTC. It translates to CASFDSAFPLEQYF.

V and J are TRBV10-3 and TRBJ2-1, with 8 bases aligning to TRBD2. CDR1 ENHRY and CDR2 SYGVKD come from the germline V gene. The V and J ends lost 3 bases and 10 bases, in that order; junction bases with no gene match: 8. This CDR3 spans 14 amino acids. In nucleotides, the CDR3 is TGTGCCATCAGTGACGGGGGGGGGAAGAACGAGCAGTTCTTC. It specifies CAISDGGGKNEQFF.

This clone was detected a few times. The CDR3, as DNA: TGTGCCAGCAGTGCAACTAGCGGGGGGGCCGGACTGTATTTT. Amino acids: CASSATSGGAGLYF. The rearrangement joins TRBV6-4 to TRBJ2-3, with 13 bases that match TRBD2. This CDR3 contains 14 residues. V lost 4 bases, J lost 14 bases, and 9 bases stayed unmatched. Germline CDR1 is MRHNA and CDR2 is SNTAGT.

CDR3 bases: TGTGCCAGCAGCTTGTTGGGGGTAGGCGCGGGATCACATTCACCCCTCCACTTT. Translating it yields CASSLLGVGAGSHSPLHF. V gene TRBV5-5 combines with J gene TRBJ1-6; D might be TRBD1 (5 bases). Germline lookup yields CDR1 SGHKS and CDR2 YYEKEE (reference sequence). V was shortened by 1 base and J by 8 bases, with 22 bases between the two germline ends. The CDR3 consists of 18 residues.

This chain joins TRBV29-1 and TRBJ1-4; D perhaps matches TRBD1 (6 bases). Deletions cut 7 bases from V and 5 bases from J, with 14 bases between. Germline V gives CDR1 SQVTM, CDR2 ANQGSEA. This CDR3 has 13 amino acids. Here the CDR3 DNA reads TGCAGCGCTATTTCTCAGGGGAATGAAAAACTGTTTTTT. This translates into CSAISQGNEKLFF.

This clone was observed a few times. The chain recombines TRBV30 with TRBJ1-3; perhaps TRBD1 as D (5 bases). Trimming removed 3 bases from V and 5 bases from J, with 11 bases in between. CDR1 and CDR2 (germline): GTSNPN, SVGIG (reference sequence). This CDR3 spans 13 amino acids. In DNA, the CDR3 is TGTGCCTGGAGCCTAATGGGGCGAAACACCATATATTTT. Its translation is CAWSLMGRNTIYF.